This T cell receptor (beta chain) emerged from a study of blood T cell repertoires in COVID-19 (TCRdb year 2020). Regarding the research as a whole: Samples covering the acute and convalescent phases of COVID-19 were provided by collaborators in the United States, Italy and Spain. The dataset comprised deeply sampled blood TCRbeta repertoires from subjects exposed to, actively infected with, or recovered from COVID-19. HLA class I and class II types, where available, came from metadata supplied by the sample provider rather than from assay-based typing. The samples were drawn from two sources: the first 160 participants of the ongoing ImmuneRACE study, and fewer than 1,500 subjects contributed by 6 global collaborators. The repertoires were released in a freely available public database intended as a resource for research on the immune response to SARS-CoV-2. A de-identified subject ID, COVID-19 status, age in years and sex were almost always included in the sample metadata. The material from the prospective study consisted of cDNA or gDNA derived from T cells, B-cell-depleted T cells, or PBMCs. General conclusions and limits of the study: How much clinical and demographic metadata was included differed by source and by participant, and the metadata was provided uncurated.

Collaborating institutions collected whole blood in K2EDTA tubes following their own protocols. Collaborator samples were shipped for TCRbeta analysis as frozen whole blood, isolated PBMCs, or DNA extracted from either sample type. TCRbeta CDR3 regions were amplified from genomic DNA by means of the immunoSEQ Assay, a bias-controlled multiplex PCR. As for how the authors treated the data: Within the assay, amplification of reference gene primers was used to estimate how many nucleated cells each sample contained. To quantify the absolute abundance of each unique TCRbeta CDR3 rearrangement, sequence reads were collapsed and filtered. For each sample, productive Simpson clonality was calculated as the square root of Simpson's diversity index across productive rearrangements. TCRdb carries this immuneACCESS record with in-frame sequences only. Its versions omit some clonotypes, under half of them owing to an unresolved V gene in the studies checked, with the rest unexplained. That table furnishes V, J and clone size, whereas the DNA furnished D and trimming. This sample is represented by about 150,000 clones; roughly 80% of them were singletons. The ten largest clones represent roughly 14% of the sample.

A word on this clone: What antigen it recognizes has not been identified. Within one base of it there is no much larger clone, and no base qualities were kept.

The V end gives up 6 bases and the J end 7 bases, leaving 8 bases in the junction not matched to a gene. The CDR3 covers 15 residues, taking in both the cysteine and the phenylalanine. Just the 45-base CDR3 DNA is kept, in frame starting at base 1. According to the germline V gene, CDR1 reads MDHEN and CDR2 reads SYDVKM. The source material was peripheral blood. The origin of this receptor is a woman of 80 years or more with acute or convalescent COVID-19. The V and J segments used are TRBV28 and TRBJ1-4; 10 bases in between match TRBD1. The DNA is TGTGCCAGCAGCCCCGGAGGGACAGGGGTTGAAAAACTGTTTTTT. It encodes CASSPGGTGVEKLFF.